This T cell receptor (beta chain) was captured by sequencing in a study of control samples from healthy donors and cancer patients (TCRdb year 2020). Library preparation was by the immunoSEQ multiplex PCR assay. TCRdb re-hosts the immuneACCESS table, in-frame sequences only. Its copies lack some clones; in the studies checked, an unresolved V gene accounts for under half of them, and the cause for the rest is not known. Present in this sample are approximately 58,000 clones, about 89% of which were seen just once. The biggest ten clones account for roughly 12% of the sample. The CDR1 and CDR2 encoded by the germline V gene are SQVTM and ANQGSEA. The CDR3 holds 13 amino acids from the cysteine to the phenylalanine. Kept here is only the CDR3 DNA, which spans 39 bases and is read in frame from base 1. Cut back by 7 bases and 3 bases, the V and J ends lie 12 bases apart. Notes on this clone: There is no known antigen for this receptor. Base qualities are not at hand, and no much larger clone is one base apart.

The V gene is TRBV29-1 and the J gene is TRBJ1-4, with the D gene not clear enough to name. Sequences were obtained from PBMCs. The source is a woman between 55 and 75 years old with lung cancer. The DNA sequence follows: TGCAGCGCTCTGGGGTCAGCTAATGAAAAACTGTTTTTT. Its coded protein is CSALGSANEKLFF.